This T cell receptor (beta chain) stems from a study of identical twins. Note on this clonotype: What it binds is not known.

CDR1 is DFQATT and CDR2 is SNEGSKA in the germline V gene (reference sequence). The CDR3 covers 13 residues. J was trimmed by 4 bases and V by 5 bases; bases with no gene match: 8. In TCRdb, the 5' RACE reads were re-called with MiXCR into one record per CDR3 protein. The sample contains 350,000 to 450,000 distinct CDR3 sequences, around a sixth of which appear only once. Overall study findings and caveats: Researchers caution that invariant MAIT and iNKT cells could partly confound zero-insertion analyses. While abundant cord blood beta clonotypes carried fewer insertions, memory repertoires showed no such pattern.

Healthy Caucasian individuals made up all the donors. The genes are TRBV20-1 and TRBJ2-7; 7 bases match TRBD2. Sequencing was carried out using naive T cells sorted from blood. The sequence was collected from a man between 45 and 60 years old in good health. Here the CDR3 DNA reads TGCAGTGCTCCTAGATCCGGGGGGTACGAGCAGTACTTC. This encodes CSAPRSGGYEQYF.